Shown below are 32 T cell receptor beta chains from a single sample sequenced in a study of blood T cell repertoires in COVID-19 (dated by TCRdb to about 2020). Libraries came from the immunoSEQ multiplex PCR assay. TCRdb retrieved this table from immuneACCESS and kept in-frame rearrangements only. Not all clones are present; in checked studies, unresolved V genes account for under half, and no reason is known for the remainder. The sample data list about 670,000 clones, and 80% to 90% of these were observed just once. The top ten clonotypes cover 0.2% to 0.3% of the sample. What was sequenced was peripheral blood. The receptors were sampled from a woman under 30 with acute or convalescent COVID-19.

In its sample, this clone was seen once. The chain joins TRBV6-2 or TRBV6-3 to TRBJ2-6; weak D call: TRBD1 (5 bases). This CDR3 comprises 15 residues. Germline V gene data show CDR1 as MNHEY and CDR2 as SVGEGT. The ends were cut back, 4 bases at V and 1 base at J, with 8 bases in the middle. CDR3 in DNA: TGTGCCAGCAGTTTGACAGAATCTGGGGCCAACGTCCTGACTTTC. It specifies CASSLTESGANVLTF.

The V gene is TRBV29-1, the J gene TRBJ2-7; TRBD2 matches 8 bases. This CDR3 spans 15 amino acids. The junction had 13 bases not matched to a gene; V was cut back by 6 bases and J by 3 bases. Germline V gene lookup returns CDR1 SQVTM and CDR2 ANQGSEA. CDR3 sequence (DNA): TGCAGCGTCGCAGGCTCGAGCGGGGGACTCTACGAGCAGTACTTC. This codes for CSVAGSSGGLYEQYF.

The chain carries TRBV7-2 and TRBJ1-5, with 8 bases fitting TRBD1. Trimming removed 5 bases from V and 6 bases from J; junction bases left unmatched: 12. In germline, CDR1 is SGHTA, CDR2 FQGNSA. The CDR3 sequence is 16 residues long. The CDR3 DNA sequence: TGTGCCAGCAGCCTACGAATCGGACAGGGTGGTCAGCCCCAGCATTTT. This sequence encodes CASSLRIGQGGQPQHF.

This chain joins TRBV7-6 and TRBJ1-1; D ambiguous. Germline CDR1 and CDR2: SGHVS and FNYEAQ. The CDR3 sequence is 15 residues long. The ends were cut back, 1 base at V and 2 bases at J, with 11 bases in the middle. CDR3 loop: CASSLGQIINTEAFF. For the CDR3, the DNA is TGTGCCAGCAGCTTAGGTCAGATAATAAACACTGAAGCTTTCTTT.

As regards this clone: The sample has other DNA sequences that encode this CDR3 too. The chain couples TRBV27 to TRBJ1-2; D call uncertain. V gave up 3 bases and J gave up 0 bases, with 8 bases separating them. The CDR3 runs to 14 residues. Germline V CDR1 and CDR2: MNHEY, SMNVEV (reference sequence). This CDR3 is CASSLSGSNYGYTF. CDR3 bases: TGTGCCAGCAGTTTGTCGGGGTCTAACTATGGCTACACCTTC.

V gene TRBV4-1 combines with J gene TRBJ1-3; D remains unclear. This CDR3 has 14 amino acids. Germline CDR1 and CDR2: MGHRA and YSYEKL. Trimming took off 1 base at V and 3 bases at J, with 7 bases between the two ends. The CDR3: CASSQATVGNTIYF. DNA of the CDR3: TGCGCCAGCAGCCAAGCTACCGTTGGAAACACCATATATTTT.

The chain uses TRBV24-1 and TRBJ2-3, with D hard to call. CDR1 and CDR2 from the germline V gene are KGHDR and SFDVKD. This CDR3 spans 15 amino acids. V was trimmed by 5 bases and J by 1 base, leaving 12 bases between them. CDR3 in DNA: TGTGCCACCAGTGTTGGAGTAGTAGGCACAGATACGCAGTATTTT. Translating it yields CATSVGVVGTDTQYF.

V usage is TRBV4-1 and J usage is TRBJ2-6; D unclear. The length of the CDR3 is 13 residues. The germline V and J ends were trimmed by 5 bases and 3 bases, with 5 bases remaining between them. Germline V gives CDR1 MGHRA, CDR2 YSYEKL. CDR3 in DNA: TGCGCCAGCAGCTCTAGTGGGGCCAACGTCCTGACTTTC. Translating gives CASSSSGANVLTF.

V is TRBV4-1 and J is TRBJ2-2; D possibly corresponds to TRBD2 (5 bases). V was cut by 4 bases and J by 4 bases, with 10 bases left in between. There are 14 residues in the CDR3. In germline, CDR1 is MGHRA, CDR2 YSYEKL. The chain's CDR3 is CASSPSEGTGELFF. For the CDR3, the DNA is TGCGCCAGCAGCCCATCAGAGGGCACCGGGGAGCTGTTTTTT.

The genes are TRBV5-1 and TRBJ2-2; 8 bases are shared with TRBD1. Germline-derived CDR1 and CDR2 are SGHRS and YFSETQ. V lost 4 bases, J lost 1 base, and 3 bases stayed unmatched. This CDR3 contains 15 residues. The CDR3 here is CASSPQGGNTGELFF. The CDR3 nucleotides read TGCGCCAGCAGCCCACAGGGGGGGAACACCGGGGAGCTGTTTTTT.

Worth noting for this clone: Other DNA variants within this sample encode the same CDR3. This chain connects TRBV5-1 to TRBJ1-4; 7 bases map to TRBD1. V lost 4 bases and J lost 8; bases outside the gene matches: 8. The germline V gene has CDR1 SGHRS and CDR2 YFSETQ. The CDR3 covers 14 residues. The CDR3 coding sequence is TGCGCCAGCAGCCCACAGGGGCTCGGAGAAAAACTGTTTTTT. It specifies CASSPQGLGEKLFF.

Notes on this clone: A read error may account for a junction end that differs from germline. The chain recombines TRBV29-1 with TRBJ2-2; a weak D match, TRBD2 (5 bases). The germline V gene encodes CDR1 SQVTM and CDR2 ANQGSEA. The CDR3 covers 12 residues. CDR3 residues: CSGEGGSGELFF. As DNA, the CDR3 is TGCAGCGGTGAAGGAGGCTCCGGGGAGCTGTTTTTT.

This chain connects TRBV7-7 to TRBJ2-5; TRBD2 agrees at 9 bases. The CDR3 is 16 amino acids. Germline-derived CDR1 and CDR2 are SSHAT and FNYEAQ (reference sequence). V trimming: 8 bases; J trimming: 5 bases; junction bases outside the gene matches: 15. The CDR3 bases are TGTGCCAGCCAGGCGGGATCGGCGGGGGGGCCGGAGACCCAGTACTTC. This gives the protein CASQAGSAGGPETQYF. The whole variable domain, remainder taken from reference TRBV7-7 and TRBJ2-5, is GAGVSQSPRYKVTKRGQDVTLRCDPISSHATLYWYQQALGQGPEFLTYFNYEAQPDKSGLPSDRFSAERPEGSISTLTIQRTEQRDSAMYRCASQAGSAGGPETQYFGPGTRLLVL.

The chain is built from TRBV19 and TRBJ1-6; TRBD1 agrees at 10 bases. The V and J ends lost 5 bases and 6 bases, in that order; junction bases with no gene match: 10. The CDR3 length is 17 residues. The germline gives CDR1 LNHDA, CDR2 SQIVND (reference sequence). The CDR3 protein is CASSDPGQGFFNSPLHF. In nucleotides, the CDR3 is TGTGCCAGTAGTGACCCGGGACAGGGGTTTTTTAATTCACCCCTCCACTTT.

This clone has only one observation. V gene TRBV7-3 combines with J gene TRBJ2-3, with D possibly matching TRBD1 (6 bases). Per germline, CDR1 SGHTA and CDR2 FQGTGA. This CDR3 comprises 17 residues. The V end lost 5 bases, the J end lost 5 bases, and 23 bases lay between the germline ends. Here the CDR3 reads CASSPQGQGQKVDTQYF. CDR3 DNA sequence: TGTGCCAGCAGCCCTCAGGGGCAGGGGCAAAAAGTAGATACGCAGTATTTT.

The CDR3 sequence: CASSVVGGSSYNEQFF. Written as DNA, the CDR3 is TGTGCCAGCAGCGTAGTCGGGGGTAGCTCCTACAATGAGCAGTTCTTC. The chain couples TRBV9 to TRBJ2-1; maybe TRBD2 (6 bases). The CDR3 consists of 16 residues. The V and J ends lost 0 bases and 0 bases respectively, with 10 bases between them. In germline, CDR1 is SGDLS, CDR2 YYNGEE.

This rearrangement joins TRBV4-2 to TRBJ1-2; D gene unclear. Germline V gives CDR1 LGHNA, CDR2 YNFKEQ. The CDR3 sequence is 15 residues long. V lost 0 bases and J lost 4, with 12 bases in between. CDR3 loop: CASSQDFHTSYGYTF. DNA of the CDR3: TGTGCCAGCAGCCAAGATTTTCATACCAGCTATGGCTACACCTTC.

The chain combines TRBV9 with TRBJ1-6; D is ambiguous. Deletions cut 0 bases from V and 10 bases from J, with 11 bases between. Germline lookup yields CDR1 SGDLS and CDR2 YYNGEE. CDR3 size: 14 residues. Written as DNA, the CDR3 is TGTGCCAGCAGCGTAGGGTCACCACGGTCACCCCTCCACTTT. It is translated as CASSVGSPRSPLHF.

The chain is built from TRBV5-1 and TRBJ1-2; D might be TRBD1 (6 bases). The germline V gene encodes CDR1 SGHRS and CDR2 YFSETQ. This CDR3 comprises 15 residues. Trimming left V 4 bases short and J 2 bases short, with 15 bases between. In DNA form, the CDR3 reads TGCGCCAGCAGCCCAGGGGTGTGGGAAAACTATGGCTACACCTTC. This gives the protein CASSPGVWENYGYTF.

The V gene is TRBV9, the J gene TRBJ2-1; tentative D call: TRBD2 (6 bases). CDR1 SGDLS and CDR2 YYNGEE come from the germline V gene. The CDR3 has 13 residues. Trimming left V 0 bases short and J 10 bases short, with 11 bases between. The CDR3 coding sequence is TGTGCCAGCAGCGTAGGGGGGGATGAGGAGCAGTTCTTC. Amino acids: CASSVGGDEEQFF.

The rearrangement uses TRBV19 and TRBJ1-6; no clear D. This CDR3 has 16 amino acids. V was clipped by 0 bases and J by 9 bases, with 15 bases between them. Germline lookup yields CDR1 LNHDA and CDR2 SQIVND (reference sequence). The CDR3 DNA reads TGTGCCAGTAGTATAGATGGGGTCGGGCGGGCTTCACCCCTCCACTTT. Its protein product is CASSIDGVGRASPLHF. Supplemented by reference TRBV19 and TRBJ1-6, the full variable domain reads DGGITQSPKYLFRKEGQNVTLSCEQNLNHDAMYWYRQDPGQGLRLIYYSQIVNDFQKGDIAEGYSVSREKKESFPLTVTSAQKNPTAFYLCASSIDGVGRASPLHFGNGTRLTVT.

This chain joins TRBV7-2 and TRBJ2-1; 12 positions match TRBD2. Germline loops: CDR1 SGHTA, CDR2 FQGNSA. This CDR3 is 16 amino acids long. Germline trimming cut 4 bases from V and 2 bases from J; bases unmatched to any gene: 3. The CDR3 nucleotides are TGTGCCAGCAGCTCTAGCGGGGGGGCCGCCTACAATGAGCAGTTCTTC. It specifies CASSSSGGAAYNEQFF.

This clone was found once. The gene calls are TRBV5-4 and TRBJ2-1; D call uncertain. The ends were cut back, 0 bases at V and 0 bases at J, with 10 bases in the middle. Germline assignment: CDR1 SGHNT and CDR2 YYREEE (reference sequence). The CDR3 length is 16 residues. CDR3 loop: CASSLGSPSSYNEQFF. In nucleotides, the CDR3 is TGTGCCAGCAGCTTGGGCTCGCCGAGCTCCTACAATGAGCAGTTCTTC.

The chain combines TRBV5-6 with TRBJ2-7, with D possibly being TRBD2 (5 bases). The germline V gene encodes CDR1 SGHDT and CDR2 YYEEEE. The CDR3 is 14 residues long. V was shortened by 2 bases and J by 5 bases, with 14 bases between the two germline ends. This CDR3 reads CASSLLGFLDEQYF. CDR3 bases: TGTGCCAGCAGCTTACTAGGTTTTTTGGACGAGCAGTACTTC.

The rearrangement joins TRBV20-1 to TRBJ1-1; 7 nucleotides align to TRBD1. Germline V gene data show CDR1 as DFQATT and CDR2 as SNEGSKA (reference sequence). The CDR3 runs 11 residues. V dropped 5 bases and J dropped 10; count of bases not matched to a gene: 7. The CDR3 loop is CSARGTDGAFF. DNA of the CDR3: TGCAGTGCTCGCGGGACAGATGGAGCTTTCTTT.

The chain combines TRBV7-8 with TRBJ1-2, with 8 bases fitting TRBD1. This CDR3 has 13 residues. Germline V gives CDR1 SGHVS, CDR2 FQNEAQ. The V segment lost 6 bases and the J segment 8 bases; nucleotides outside the gene matches: 8. The CDR3 spells CASSLRGREGYTF. Written as DNA, the CDR3 is TGTGCCAGCAGTCTCAGGGGGCGGGAAGGCTACACCTTC.

This clone was seen more than once but under ten times. The chain couples TRBV29-1 to TRBJ1-2, with no clear D. The CDR3 runs 11 residues. Trimming pared 2 bases from V and 4 bases from J, leaving 5 bases between. Germline values: CDR1 SQVTM, CDR2 ANQGSEA. The CDR3, as DNA: TGCAGCGTTGAAATATCCTATGGCTACACCTTC. It encodes CSVEISYGYTF.

This clone was observed a single time. V is TRBV28 and J is TRBJ2-7; D not resolved. The CDR3 has 13 residues. The ends were cut back, 2 bases at V and 3 bases at J, with 8 bases in the middle. From germline, CDR1 is MDHEN and CDR2 SYDVKM. CDR3 loop: CASSLREFYEQYF. CDR3 bases: TGTGCCAGCAGTTTAAGAGAGTTCTACGAGCAGTACTTC.

The V call is TRBV3-1 (or the pseudogene TRBV3-2), the J call TRBJ1-1; TRBD1 agrees at 7 bases. CDR1 is LGHDT and CDR2 is YNNKEL in the germline V gene (reference sequence). The CDR3 is made up of 14 amino acids. The ends lost 1 base at V and 4 bases at J; junction bases unmatched: 3. The CDR3 protein is CASSQGQGLTEAFF. The CDR3 DNA is TGTGCCAGCAGCCAAGGACAGGGCCTCACTGAAGCTTTCTTT.

In the case of this clone: The sample carries other DNA sequences with the same CDR3. The V and J genes are TRBV27 and TRBJ2-7, with a weak D call TRBD1 (6 bases). V was shortened by 2 bases and J by 3 bases, with 8 bases between the two germline ends. CDR1 is MNHEY, CDR2 SMNVEV, per germline (reference sequence). This CDR3 contains 13 residues. The CDR3 region is CASSLAQGYEQYF. The CDR3 nucleotides are TGTGCCAGCAGTTTAGCACAGGGCTACGAGCAGTACTTC.

The chain recombines TRBV11-2 with TRBJ2-3; 12 nucleotides line up with TRBD2. This CDR3 spans 16 amino acids. J was trimmed by 5 bases and V by 3 bases; bases with no gene match: 6. Germline V gene data show CDR1 as SGHAT and CDR2 as FQNNGV. The CDR3 DNA sequence: TGTGCCAGCAGCTTGACTAGCGGGGGTCGCGTAGATACGCAGTATTTT. This gives the protein CASSLTSGGRVDTQYF.

Comments on this clone: Other DNA sequences in this specimen translate into the identical CDR3. V usage is TRBV27 and J usage is TRBJ1-2; the D is unclear. Trimming left V 6 bases short and J 5 bases short, with 13 bases between. This CDR3 has 13 residues. Germline V gene data show CDR1 as MNHEY and CDR2 as SMNVEV (reference sequence). As DNA, the CDR3 is TGTGCCAGCAGCCCTGGAACGGGGTATGGCTACACCTTC. Protein product: CASSPGTGYGYTF.